The next 4 T cell receptor beta chains were all read from a single sample in a study of patients and donors after allogeneic stem cell transplantation (dated by TCRdb to about 2020). Library method: RT-PCR. Sequenced on a NextSeq 550. TCRdb reworked the public reads: Q25 trimming with fastp, MiXCR clone assembly, productive beta chains retained. Every entry covers one CDR3 protein and lists the most common genes and DNA from its rows. The sample table holds more than 850,000 distinct CDR3 sequences, of which 18% were seen once. The ten biggest clones cover approximately 5.9% of the sample. Sample: blood, either unsorted or a sorted T cell fraction (not recorded which). The origin of the receptors is a human donor who was either an allogeneic HSCT recipient or a stem cell or donor lymphocyte infusion donor (not recorded which). It is not recorded whose cells these are; they may come from a transplant donor.

The V and J genes are TRBV11-1 and TRBJ1-5; 7 positions agree with TRBD1. The trim removed 5 bases at V and 0 bases at J, leaving 13 bases unmatched. Germline V CDR1 and CDR2: SGHAT, FQDESV (reference sequence). The CDR3 sequence is 18 residues long. This chain's CDR3 is CASSPLRTGWSSNQPQHF. DNA of the CDR3: TGTGCCAGCAGCCCCCTGAGGACAGGCTGGAGTAGCAATCAGCCCCAGCATTTT.

The count of this clonotype is one. This chain uses TRBV18 with TRBJ2-7, with a tentative D call TRBD2 (6 bases). Looked up from germline, CDR1 is KGHSH and CDR2 is LQKENI. The CDR3 is 14 amino acids. Trimming removed 6 bases at V and 2 bases at J, with 14 bases between. The CDR3 DNA reads as TGTGCCAGCTCCCCCCCGGCGGGAACCTACGAGCAGTACTTC. This codes for CASSPPAGTYEQYF.

This clonotype has ten or more counts. V gene TRBV29-1 combines with J gene TRBJ1-5; perhaps TRBD1 as D (5 bases). Between the trimmed V and J ends, which lost 1 base and 2 bases, there was a span of 12 bases. This CDR3 comprises 15 residues. Per germline, CDR1 SQVTM and CDR2 ANQGSEA. The CDR3 region is CSVEVGGGGNQPQHF. The CDR3, as DNA: TGCAGCGTTGAAGTAGGTGGGGGAGGCAATCAGCCCCAGCATTTT. Full variable domain (missing parts from reference TRBV29-1 and TRBJ1-5): SAVISQKPSRDICQRGTSLTIQCQVDSQVTMMFWYRQQPGQSLTLIATANQGSEATYESGFVIDKFPISRPNLTFSTLTVSNMSPEDSSIYLCSVEVGGGGNQPQHFGDGTRLSIL.

The table lists this clonotype with a few counts. The gene calls are TRBV5-6 and TRBJ2-5; 7 bases fit TRBD1. V dropped 5 bases and J dropped 5; count of bases not matched to a gene: 6. The CDR3 sequence is 13 residues long. Per the germline V gene, CDR1 is SGHDT and CDR2 is YYEEEE. In DNA, the CDR3 is TGTGCCAGCAGGACAAAAGGGGGCGAGACCCAGTACTTC. Amino acids: CASRTKGGETQYF.